This T cell receptor beta chain was found in a study of T cells in Graves' hyperthyroidism and ophthalmopathy. The investigators amplified TCR beta CDR3 regions from RNA transcripts. Primed by the HTBI set, a first-round RT-PCR was run on the TCR CDR3. TCRdb fed the multiplex PCR reads into MiXCR, producing one record per CDR3 protein. The data show 500,000 to 750,000 distinct CDR3 sequences, approximately 15% seen once. Duration under 3 months, a NOSPECS grade of at least 4, and a Clinical Activity Score of at least 3 characterized the ophthalmopathy patients. For the diagnoses, clinical symptoms, serum thyroxine and TRAb, thyroid ultrasound and orbital computed tomography were used. Sample: blood. The sequence was collected from a woman in her late teens or twenties with Graves' ophthalmopathy.

The chain's CDR3 is CASSLARASGKRGSYEQYF. CDR3 sequence (DNA): TGCGCCAGCAGCTTGGCGAGGGCTAGCGGGAAAAGAGGCTCCTACGAGCAGTACTTC. The chain recombines TRBV5-1 with TRBJ2-7; TRBD2 aligns across 9 bases. Losses at the gene ends were 0 bases for V and 0 bases for J; bases not matched to a gene: 13. Germline V CDR1 and CDR2: SGHRS, YFSETQ. There are 19 residues in the CDR3.